This T cell receptor (beta chain) was captured in a study of blood T cell repertoires in COVID-19. In the study overall: Material from acute and convalescent COVID-19 was sourced from the United States, Italy and Spain. PBMCs, B-cell-depleted T cells, or T cells provided the cDNA or gDNA that made up the material.

Study processing details: For nucleated cells, counts were estimated from reference gene primer amplification. Produced via immunoSEQ multiplex PCR; TCRdb's table is partial and in-frame only. Clone size and the V and J calls come from that table; the DNA yielded D and trimming. Found here are 150,000 or so clones, around 82% of them singletons; the top ten hold about 1.2%. The CDR3 length is 16 residues. Germline assignment: CDR1 GTSNPN and CDR2 SVGIG (reference sequence). V was clipped by 6 bases and J by 3 bases, with 20 bases between them. The clonotype comes from a man aged 55 to 69 who had recovered from COVID-19. V gene TRBV30 combines with J gene TRBJ1-4; TRBD1 might be the D (6 bases). Sequenced input: peripheral blood. The CDR3 protein is CACESRQGRANEKLFF. DNA for the CDR3: TGTGCCTGCGAAAGCAGGCAGGGGCGCGCTAATGAAAAACTGTTTTTT.